A selection of T cell receptor beta chains follows, all from one sample in a study of PD-1 blockade in classical Hodgkin lymphoma. Clones were read by immunoSEQ multiplex PCR, and TCRdb kept only the in-frame ones, dropping some. Among 40,000 to 50,000 clones listed, 78% were seen once. The material was peripheral blood mononuclear cells (PBMCs), obtained at baseline. The receptor set was obtained from a human donor with classical Hodgkin lymphoma. CDR3s include the opening cysteine and the closing phenylalanine or tryptophan. D genes are given only for firm matches. The listing skips clone size in some rows; elsewhere it reads once, few, many or a size class.

d_gene | j_gene | abundance | v_gene | CDR3aa | CDR3nt
TRBD1 | TRBJ1-6 | NA | TRBV14 | CASSPTGVGSPLHF | TGTGCCAGCAGCCCAACAGGGGTAGGCTCACCCCTCCACTTT
TRBD2 | TRBJ2-5 | NA | TRBV7-2 | CASSLSPSGETQYF | TGTGCCAGCAGCTTAAGTCCTAGCGGGGAGACCCAGTACTTC
TRBD1 | TRBJ2-3 | NA | TRBV7-2 | CASSLGGTVTDTQYF | TGTGCCAGCAGCTTAGGGGGGACAGTCACAGATACGCAGTATTTT
NA | TRBJ1-2 | once | TRBV6-1 | CASSDLFTGPQESF | TGTGCCAGCAGTGATTTGTTTACAGGGCCTCAGGAGTCCTTC
NA | TRBJ2-5 | NA | TRBV9 | CASSVEGLQETQYF | TGTGCCAGCAGCGTAGAGGGACTCCAAGAGACCCAGTACTTC
NA | TRBJ1-4 | few | TRBV6-1 | CASSDIGGEKLFF | TGTGCCAGCAGTGATATTGGGGGAGAAAAACTGTTTTTT
NA | TRBJ2-4 | NA | TRBV7-2 | CASSFGQEGIQYF | TGTGCCAGCAGCTTTGGACAAGAAGGGATTCAGTACTTC
NA | TRBJ2-5 | NA | TRBV5-4 | CASSADSQETQYF | TGTGCCAGCAGCGCGGACAGCCAAGAGACCCAGTACTTC
NA | TRBJ2-2 | NA | TRBV30 | CAWNDDSWGFTGELFF | TGTGCCTGGAACGATGACAGCTGGGGTTTCACCGGGGAGCTGTTTTTT
TRBD1 | TRBJ2-5 | NA | TRBV30 | CAWDPGQAEETQYF | TGTGCCTGGGACCCGGGACAGGCGGAAGAGACCCAGTACTTC
TRBD1 | TRBJ1-1 | NA | TRBV5-8 | CASSLDRGMNTEAFF | TGTGCCAGCAGCTTGGACAGGGGGATGAACACTGAAGCTTTCTTT
TRBD1 | TRBJ2-7 | NA | TRBV6-5 | CASSSGTDYEQYF | TGTGCCAGCAGTTCCGGGACAGACTACGAGCAGTACTTC
NA | TRBJ2-7 | NA | TRBV12-2 | CASRLALGQGVSLTYEQYF | TGTGCAAGTCGCTTAGCGCTGGGACAGGGGGTTTCCCTGACCTACGAGCAGTACTTC
NA | TRBJ1-2 | NA | TRBV5-4 | CASSLEGNDGYTF | TGTGCCAGCAGCTTGGAGGGGAATGATGGCTACACCTTC
NA | TRBJ2-5 | NA | TRBV9 | CASSARGVLETQYF | TGTGCCAGCAGCGCCAGGGGAGTTTTAGAGACCCAGTACTTC
TRBD1 | TRBJ1-2 | NA | TRBV5-6 | CASSLCTGMGQANYGYTF | TGTGCCAGCAGCTTGTGTACCGGAATGGGACAGGCTAACTATGGCTACACCTTC
NA | TRBJ2-7 | NA | TRBV2 | CASSERVSSYEQYF | TGTGCCAGCAGTGAAAGGGTGAGCTCCTACGAGCAGTACTTC
NA | TRBJ2-2 | NA | TRBV6-5 | CASTRGPAGELFF | TGTGCCAGCACCCGTGGACCGGCCGGGGAGCTGTTTTTT
NA | TRBJ2-5 | NA | TRBV5-8 | CASSLDRETQYF | TGTGCCAGCAGCTTGGATAGGGAGACCCAGTACTTC
NA | TRBJ2-3 | NA | TRBV2 | CASSEGGWDTQYF | TGTGCCAGCAGTGAAGGGGGTTGGGATACGCAGTATTTT
NA | TRBJ1-5 | NA | TRBV6-1 | CASSEGPGLRNQPQHF | TGTGCCAGCAGTGAAGGCCCAGGGCTGAGAAATCAGCCCCAGCATTTT
TRBD2 | TRBJ2-5 | NA | TRBV4-1 | CASSQGSSGGAETQYF | TGCGCCAGCAGCCAAGGGTCCAGCGGGGGGGCGGAGACCCAGTACTTC
TRBD2 | TRBJ2-3 | NA | TRBV2 | CASTPLAVTTDTQYF | TGTGCCAGCACGCCTCTAGCGGTCACTACAGATACGCAGTATTTT
NA | TRBJ1-6 | NA | TRBV6-5 | CASSYPRGGENSPLHF | TGTGCCAGCAGTTACCCTCGAGGAGGGGAGAATTCACCCCTCCACTTT
TRBD2 | TRBJ2-7 | NA | TRBV9 | CASSVEGLAGNEQYF | TGTGCCAGCAGCGTAGAAGGGCTAGCGGGGAACGAGCAGTACTTC
NA | TRBJ2-7 | NA | TRBV7-9 | CASSLGGVWQYF | TGTGCCAGCAGCTTAGGAGGGGTCTGGCAGTACTTC
NA | TRBJ1-2 | once | TRBV9 | CASSVGTGLAIGGYTF | TGTGCCAGCAGCGTAGGAACAGGGTTGGCAATTGGGGGCTACACCTTC
NA | TRBJ1-3 | NA | TRBV9 | CASSDGQLTAGNTIYF | TGTGCCAGCAGCGACGGACAGCTAACGGCTGGAAACACCATATATTTT
TRBD2 | TRBJ2-5 | NA | TRBV4-3 | CASSQESGGGAGGAQYF | TGCGCCAGCAGCCAAGAGTCCGGGGGAGGGGCCGGTGGGGCCCAGTACTTC
TRBD1 | TRBJ2-1 | NA | TRBV7-9 | CASSLIATGGGNEQFF | TGTGCCAGCAGCTTAATTGCGACAGGGGGAGGCAATGAGCAGTTCTTC
NA | TRBJ2-3 | NA | TRBV2 | CASYPLRDLGDTQYF | TGTGCCAGCTACCCATTAAGGGATCTTGGAGATACGCAGTATTTT
TRBD2 | TRBJ2-7 | NA | TRBV7-9 | CASSLFGGAEQYF | TGTGCCAGCAGCTTATTCGGGGGGGCCGAGCAGTACTTC
NA | TRBJ2-3 | NA | TRBV7-2 | CASSLQGRDTQYF | TGTGCCAGCAGCTTACAGGGTCGGGATACGCAGTATTTT
TRBD2 | TRBJ2-3 | NA | TRBV5-1 | CASTKLAAGPMSDTQYF | TGCGCCAGCACCAAACTAGCAGCGGGGCCCATGTCGGATACGCAGTATTTT
TRBD1 | TRBJ2-1 | NA | TRBV28 | CASCEGTGIYNEQFF | TGTGCCAGCTGCGAAGGGACAGGGATCTACAATGAGCAGTTCTTC
NA | TRBJ2-5 | NA | TRBV30 | CACGRKGLETQYF | TGTGCCTGCGGTCGGAAGGGATTAGAGACCCAGTACTTC
NA | TRBJ1-1 | NA | TRBV10-3 | CAISDPIDTEAFF | TGTGCCATCAGTGACCCGATCGACACTGAAGCTTTCTTT
NA | TRBJ2-3 | once | TRBV20-1 | CSASGPSAQYF | TGCAGTGCCAGTGGGCCTAGCGCGCAGTATTTT
NA | TRBJ2-3 | NA | TRBV2 | CASSKGPDTQYF | TGTGCCAGCAGTAAGGGGCCCGATACGCAGTATTTT
TRBD2 | TRBJ2-3 | NA | TRBV7-9 | CASSQIAGVDTQYF | TGTGCCAGCAGCCAGATAGCGGGGGTGGATACGCAGTATTTT
NA | TRBJ1-2 | NA | TRBV25-1 | CASSEGGGGYTF | TGTGCCAGCAGTGAAGGAGGGGGTGGCTACACCTTC
TRBD2 | TRBJ2-1 | once | TRBV19 | CASSPRGGDNEQFF | TGTGCCAGTAGTCCCCGGGGGGGAGACAATGAGCAGTTCTTC
TRBD1 | TRBJ2-3 | NA | TRBV29-1 | CSVAGTGADTQYF | TGCAGCGTGGCTGGGACAGGGGCAGATACGCAGTATTTT
NA | TRBJ2-7 | NA | TRBV29-1 | CSVEDQGGEQYF | TGCAGCGTTGAGGATCAGGGCGGCGAGCAGTACTTC
TRBD2 | TRBJ2-1 | NA | TRBV7-3 | CASSLGGAGGFYNEQFF | TGTGCCAGCAGCTTAGGCGGTGCGGGGGGTTTCTACAATGAGCAGTTCTTC
NA | TRBJ2-2 | NA | TRBV6-1 | CASSEAWDYTGELFF | TGTGCCAGCAGTGAAGCGTGGGACTACACCGGGGAGCTGTTTTTT
NA | TRBJ1-1 | few | TRBV7-8 | CASSLVGNTEAFF | TGTGCCAGCAGCTTAGTAGGGAACACTGAAGCTTTCTTT
NA | TRBJ2-7 | NA | TRBV7-9 | CASSLDDYEQYF | TGTGCCAGCAGCTTAGATGACTACGAGCAGTACTTC
TRBD2 | TRBJ2-3 | NA | TRBV5-1 | CASSSGTSGGTDTQYF | TGCGCCAGCAGCTCCGGGACTAGCGGGGGCACAGATACGCAGTATTTT
TRBD1 | TRBJ1-4 | NA | TRBV7-2 | CASSPTDAGTGGEKLFF | TGTGCCAGCAGCCCGACGGATGCCGGGACAGGGGGTGAAAAACTGTTTTTT